This TCR beta chain is from a study of blood T cell repertoires in COVID-19. The overall study: There were acute and convalescent COVID-19 samples, and they came from the United States, Italy and Spain. T cells, B-cell-depleted T cells, or PBMCs supplied cDNA or gDNA.

CDR1 MNHEY and CDR2 SMNVEV come from the germline V gene (reference sequence). This CDR3 region has 13 residues. Trimming left V 6 bases short and J 0 bases short, with 5 bases between. This clone is a singleton in its sample. Per the authors' pipeline: Reference gene primer amplification yielded estimated nucleated cell counts. Clones were read by immunoSEQ multiplex PCR, and TCRdb kept only the in-frame ones, dropping some. The V and J calls and the clone size are those of that table, but D and trimming were determined from the DNA. In the table there are over 45,000 clones, over 75% of which are singletons.

This TCR was recovered from a man at least 80 years old in a cohort sampled during active COVID-19. The chain couples TRBV27 to TRBJ2-2, with D perhaps matching TRBD1 (5 bases). The sample comprised peripheral blood. The CDR3 region is CASRDTNTGELFF. The CDR3 DNA is TGTGCCAGCAGGGACACGAACACCGGGGAGCTGTTTTTT.